These 30 T cell receptor beta chains were all obtained from the same sample, sequenced in a study of beta chain features in type 1 diabetes. The study, taken as a whole, reports: Moderate yet significant TCRB CDR3 shortening was seen in Type 1 diabetes patients in all four CD4+ subsets.

Their cognate antigens are unknown. The study reverse transcribed the entire isolated RNA, so it sequenced expressed TCRB transcripts. TCRdb's copy holds only in-frame clones and misses some; the assay was immunoSEQ multiplex PCR. Of a few hundred thousand clones in the sample, 10% to 15% are singletons; the top ten hold 0.0085% to 0.012%. The sequenced sample was naive CD4+ T cells from blood. The receptors derive from a young woman with type 1 diabetes.

This clone was seen more than once but under ten times. The rearrangement links TRBV5-1 to TRBJ2-1; TRBD2 is a possible D gene (6 bases). V lost 6 bases and J 8 bases, leaving 21 bases between the germline ends. There are 15 residues in the CDR3. The V gene's germline CDR1 is SGHRS and CDR2 YFSETQ. Here the CDR3 DNA reads TGCGCCAGCACTTTCGGGACGACCCGGAGGGATGAGCAGTTCTTC. Translation: CASTFGTTRRDEQFF. Looking up the rest from reference TRBV5-1 and TRBJ2-1 gives the full variable domain: KAGVTQTPRYLIKTRGQQVTLSCSPISGHRSVSWYQQTPGQGLQFLFEYFSETQRNKGNFPGRFSGRQFSNSRSEMNVSTLELGDSALYLCASTFGTTRRDEQFFGPGTRLTVL.

This clone was detected only a few times. The chain is built from TRBV14 and TRBJ2-3; D is perhaps TRBD1 (5 bases). CDR1 and CDR2 from the germline V gene are SGHDN and FVKESK. V lost 0 bases to trimming and J lost 7 bases, with 11 bases between them. CDR3 length equals 14 residues. DNA for the CDR3: TGTGCCAGCAGCCAAGATTACAGGAGATATACGCAGTATTTT. Translating it yields CASSQDYRRYTQYF. Drawing the rest from reference TRBV14 and TRBJ2-3, the complete variable domain is EAGVTQFPSHSVIEKGQTVTLRCDPISGHDNLYWYRRVMGKEIKFLLHFVKESKQDESGMPNNRFLAERTGGTYSTLKVQPAELEDSGVYFCASSQDYRRYTQYFGPGTRLTVL.

This clone was observed a few times. The V call is TRBV25-1, the J call TRBJ1-2, with 8 bases aligning to TRBD1. Germline V gene lookup returns CDR1 MGHDK and CDR2 SYGVNS. There are 16 residues in the CDR3. With 4 bases clipped from V and 4 bases from J, the junction kept 11 bases outside the gene matches. The CDR3, as DNA: TGTGCCAGCAGTGCGCTTTGGACAGGGTCTAGCTATGGCTACACCTTC. This gives the protein CASSALWTGSSYGYTF.

V and J are TRBV4-1 and TRBJ2-3; TRBD2 might be the D (6 bases). Germline V gives CDR1 MGHRA, CDR2 YSYEKL. The V gene lost 0 bases and the J gene lost 2 bases, with 12 bases spanning the gap. CDR3 length: 16 residues. This CDR3 reads CASSQEVGRPTDTQYF. The CDR3 nucleotides read TGCGCCAGCAGCCAAGAGGTCGGGAGACCCACAGATACGCAGTATTTT.

This rearrangement joins TRBV7-8 to TRBJ2-1; the match to TRBD2 covers 8 bases. The J segment lost 8 bases and the V segment lost 5 bases, leaving 14 bases of the junction unmatched. The CDR3 is 16 residues long. Looked up from germline, CDR1 is SGHVS and CDR2 is FQNEAQ. The CDR3 DNA sequence: TGTGCCAGCAGCACTAATAGCGGGAATGCGGCTGATGAGCAGTTCTTC. Protein sequence: CASSTNSGNAADEQFF.

The chain recombines TRBV27 with TRBJ1-5; D possibly corresponds to TRBD1 (5 bases). Trimming cost V 6 bases and J 6 bases, with 9 bases left between them. The CDR3 extends over 12 amino acids. Germline CDR1 reads MNHEY; CDR2 reads SMNVEV (reference sequence). CDR3 residues: CASRTGGQPQHF. As DNA, the CDR3 is TGTGCCAGCAGGACCGGGGGTCAGCCCCAGCATTTT.

The J gene is TRBJ2-5, the V gene TRBV7-9, with D tentatively TRBD1 (5 bases). Trimming took 5 bases from V and 4 from J, leaving 14 bases between them. This CDR3 contains 14 residues. The V gene's germline CDR1 is SEHNR and CDR2 FQNEAQ (reference sequence). The CDR3 DNA reads TGTGCCAGCAGCCCGCCGGCAGGGCGAGAGACCCAGTACTTC. This gives the protein CASSPPAGRETQYF. The entire variable domain, with the rest obtained from reference TRBV7-9 and TRBJ2-5, is as follows: DTGVSQNPRHKITKRGQNVTFRCDPISEHNRLYWYRQTLGQGPEFLTYFQNEAQLEKSRLLSDRFSAERPKGSFSTLEIQRTEQGDSAMYLCASSPPAGRETQYFGPGTRLLVL.

DNA for the CDR3: TGTGCCAGCAGCTATACGCGGGGGCAAGGGCAGCCCCAGCATTTT. Translation gives CASSYTRGQGQPQHF. The V call is TRBV9, the J call TRBJ1-5; tentatively, D is TRBD1 (6 bases). The V gene lost 4 bases and the J gene lost 7 bases, with 18 bases spanning the gap. Germline V gene lookup returns CDR1 SGDLS and CDR2 YYNGEE. There are 15 residues in the CDR3.

The table lists this clone with a few counts. This chain uses TRBV7-2 with TRBJ2-7, with 11 bases matching TRBD2. Trimming removed 5 bases from V and 1 base from J; junction bases left unmatched: 7. This CDR3 comprises 16 residues. Germline V gene data show CDR1 as SGHTA and CDR2 as FQGNSA. This CDR3 reads CASSPQTSGVSYEQYF. DNA of the CDR3: TGTGCCAGCAGCCCGCAGACTAGCGGGGTGTCCTACGAGCAGTACTTC.

This clone was seen only a few times. The chain recombines TRBV4-1 with TRBJ2-1; 9 positions match TRBD2. J lost 9 bases, V lost 2 bases, and 5 bases had no gene match. This CDR3 comprises 14 residues. Germline V CDR1 and CDR2: MGHRA, YSYEKL. The DNA for the CDR3 is TGCGCCAGCAGCCAACCGACTAGCGGTGGTGAGCAGTTCTTC. It yields the protein CASSQPTSGGEQFF.

The chain recombines TRBV4-3 with TRBJ1-2; D unresolved. With 4 bases removed from V and 2 bases from J, the gap between germline ends came to 11 bases. The V gene's germline CDR1 is LGHNA and CDR2 YSLEER. The CDR3 totals 14 residues. In DNA form, the CDR3 reads TGCGCCAGCAGCCTGAACGTAGCAAACTATGGCTACACCTTC. Protein product: CASSLNVANYGYTF.

V and J are TRBV7-2 and TRBJ2-3, with 8 bases fitting TRBD1. The CDR3 covers 16 residues. CDR1 is SGHTA, CDR2 FQGNSA, per germline. J lost 1 base, V lost 6 bases, and 9 bases had no gene match. CDR3 in amino acids: CASRLRPGQGTDTQYF. DNA of the CDR3: TGTGCCAGCAGGTTACGACCGGGACAGGGCACAGATACGCAGTATTTT.

The J gene is TRBJ1-5, the V gene TRBV18, with 7 bases lining up with TRBD1. The germline V gene has CDR1 KGHSH and CDR2 LQKENI. After removal of 3 bases from V and 7 bases from J, the junction contained 6 bases not matched to a gene. The CDR3 covers 14 residues. The CDR3 here is CASSPTGQQQPQHF. The DNA of the CDR3 is TGTGCCAGCTCACCGACGGGACAGCAACAGCCCCAGCATTTT.

The CDR3 nucleotides are TGTGCCAGCAGTCTCACAGATTCCTACGAGCAGTACTTC. Residues: CASSLTDSYEQYF. The chain is built from TRBV6-5 and TRBJ2-7; D gene ambiguous. V was shortened by 5 bases and J by 1 base, with 9 bases between the two germline ends. This CDR3 comprises 13 residues. Germline V gene data show CDR1 as MNHEY and CDR2 as SVGAGI.

The rearrangement uses TRBV5-1 and TRBJ2-2; a possible D gene is TRBD1 (6 bases). CDR1 and CDR2 (germline): SGHRS, YFSETQ. The CDR3 has 14 amino acids. Trimming removed 5 bases from V and 9 bases from J, with 17 bases in between. CDR3 in DNA: TGCGCCAGCAGTACCGTAGGACAGCCTCGGGAGCTGTTTTTT. Its protein is CASSTVGQPRELFF.

The table lists this clone with a few counts. V usage is TRBV6-1 and J usage is TRBJ1-6, with TRBD1 matching over 7 bases. V lost 6 bases to trimming and J lost 8 bases; unmatched junction nucleotides: 10. CDR1 and CDR2 from the germline V gene are MNHNS and SASEGT. This CDR3 has 15 residues. CDR3 residues: CASRTGTADHSPLHF. CDR3 in DNA: TGTGCCAGCAGGACCGGGACAGCCGATCATTCACCCCTCCACTTT.

The V gene is TRBV5-4, the J gene TRBJ1-2; 10 bases map to TRBD1. This CDR3 has 15 residues. V lost 3 bases to trimming and J lost 5 bases; unmatched junction nucleotides: 7. Per the germline V gene, CDR1 is SGHNT and CDR2 is YYREEE (reference sequence). CDR3 nucleotide sequence: TGTGCCAGCAGCTCAAGTCCGGGACAGGGGTATGGCTACACCTTC. Its protein product is CASSSSPGQGYGYTF.

The V gene is TRBV9, the J gene TRBJ2-5; D uncertain. V was trimmed by 4 bases and J by 5 bases, leaving 12 bases between them. This CDR3 has 13 residues. CDR1 SGDLS and CDR2 YYNGEE come from the germline V gene. CDR3 nucleotide sequence: TGTGCCAGCAGCTCGAGAGCTGGTGAGACCCAGTACTTC. This translates into CASSSRAGETQYF.

This clone has a handful of counts. The CDR3 here is CASSPRTGVYTIYF. Written as DNA, the CDR3 is TGCGCCAGCAGCCCTCGGACAGGGGTGTACACCATATATTTT. The chain combines TRBV4-1 with TRBJ1-3, with 9 bases lining up with TRBD1. With 4 bases clipped from V and 8 bases from J, the junction kept 6 bases outside the gene matches. The CDR3 loop spans 14 amino acids. Per germline, CDR1 MGHRA and CDR2 YSYEKL.

This clone was observed a handful of times. The chain combines TRBV18 with TRBJ2-4, with D perhaps TRBD1 (5 bases). V was clipped by 9 bases and J by 0 bases, with 9 bases between them. Germline V CDR1 and CDR2: KGHSH, LQKENI. The CDR3 extends over 13 amino acids. The CDR3 DNA reads TGTGCCAGTCGCAGGGTAGCCAAAAACATTCAGTACTTC. Its protein is CASRRVAKNIQYF.

J is TRBJ1-1 and V is TRBV5-1; 9 bases match TRBD1. CDR1 and CDR2 (germline): SGHRS, YFSETQ. CDR3 size: 15 residues. Losses at the gene ends were 0 bases for V and 4 bases for J; bases not matched to a gene: 4. CDR3 region: CASSLAGQGGTEAFF. CDR3 nucleotides: TGCGCCAGCAGCTTGGCGGGACAGGGAGGCACTGAAGCTTTCTTT. Full variable domain (outside the CDR3, taken from reference TRBV5-1 and TRBJ1-1): KAGVTQTPRYLIKTRGQQVTLSCSPISGHRSVSWYQQTPGQGLQFLFEYFSETQRNKGNFPGRFSGRQFSNSRSEMNVSTLELGDSALYLCASSLAGQGGTEAFFGQGTRLTVV.

This clone was observed a handful of times. The V gene is TRBV6-5, the J gene TRBJ1-5; the D is unclear. V lost 8 bases, J lost 11 bases, and 13 bases lay in between. The CDR3 spans 11 residues. Germline V lookup: CDR1 MNHEY, CDR2 SVGAGI. The CDR3 here is CASSNGGTQHF. The CDR3 bases are TGTGCCAGCTCCAACGGAGGGACCCAGCATTTT.

V gene TRBV29-1 combines with J gene TRBJ1-1, with D unclear. Looked up from germline, CDR1 is SQVTM and CDR2 is ANQGSEA. The CDR3 runs 13 residues. V lost 8 bases to trimming and J lost 1 base, with 14 bases between them. CDR3: CSFNTGSNTEAFF. CDR3 in DNA: TGCAGCTTCAACACGGGGTCGAACACTGAAGCTTTCTTT. Together with reference TRBV29-1 and TRBJ1-1, the CDR3 gives the full variable domain: SAVISQKPSRDICQRGTSLTIQCQVDSQVTMMFWYRQQPGQSLTLIATANQGSEATYESGFVIDKFPISRPNLTFSTLTVSNMSPEDSSIYLCSFNTGSNTEAFFGQGTRLTVV.

This clone was counted only a few times. CDR3 nucleotides: TGCAGCGTTGGGTCGGGGACAGGTAATCAGCCCCAGCATTTT. This codes for CSVGSGTGNQPQHF. The chain combines TRBV29-1 with TRBJ1-5; TRBD1 matches at 8 bases. Per germline, CDR1 SQVTM and CDR2 ANQGSEA. J lost 4 bases, V lost 4 bases, and 6 bases had no gene match. This CDR3 comprises 14 residues.

V and J are TRBV4-3 and TRBJ2-1; tentative D call: TRBD1 (5 bases). The CDR3 is made up of 17 amino acids. Germline CDR1 and CDR2: LGHNA and YSLEER. Between the trimmed V and J ends, which lost 0 bases and 0 bases, there was a span of 12 bases. The CDR3 here is CASSQDEQAYSYNEQFF. CDR3 bases: TGCGCCAGCAGCCAAGATGAACAGGCCTACTCCTACAATGAGCAGTTCTTC.

This chain links TRBV5-1 with TRBJ2-7; D is ambiguous. The germline V gene encodes CDR1 SGHRS and CDR2 YFSETQ. Trimming left V 5 bases short and J 7 bases short, with 10 bases between. This CDR3 has 11 residues. CDR3 protein: CASRASGEQYF. CDR3 nucleotides: TGCGCCAGCAGGGCTTCCGGGGAGCAGTACTTC.

The genes are TRBV5-5 and TRBJ1-1; D is unresolved. The CDR3 has 14 residues. V was clipped by 4 bases and J by 2 bases, with 12 bases between them. CDR1 is SGHKS, CDR2 YYEKEE, per germline (reference sequence). The chain's CDR3 is CASSPLGKNTEAFF. CDR3 sequence (DNA): TGTGCCAGCAGCCCCCTCGGGAAAAACACTGAAGCTTTCTTT.

This clone was counted between two and nine times. V is TRBV5-1 and J is TRBJ2-5; 7 bases are shared with TRBD1. The V gene's germline CDR1 is SGHRS and CDR2 YFSETQ. CDR3 size: 14 residues. The V and J ends lost 4 bases and 1 base, in that order; junction bases with no gene match: 4. The CDR3 spells CASSTTGAQETQYF. The CDR3 DNA reads TGCGCCAGCAGCACCACAGGGGCCCAAGAGACCCAGTACTTC.

The V and J genes are TRBV4-1 and TRBJ2-1; TRBD1 aligns across 8 bases. With 3 bases clipped from V and 3 bases from J, the junction kept 10 bases outside the gene matches. Germline-derived CDR1 and CDR2 are MGHRA and YSYEKL. This CDR3 region has 17 residues. CDR3 in DNA: TGCGCCAGCAGCCAGGTTAGGACAGGGCTTCGCTACAATGAGCAGTTCTTC. The encoded protein is CASSQVRTGLRYNEQFF.

The V gene is TRBV5-4, the J gene TRBJ1-6; 7 nucleotides line up with TRBD1. The junction had 6 bases not matched to a gene; V was cut back by 2 bases and J by 7 bases. The CDR3 contains 15 residues. The V gene's germline CDR1 is SGHNT and CDR2 YYREEE (reference sequence). The CDR3 protein is CASSLGTVGNSPLHF. The CDR3, as DNA: TGTGCCAGCAGCTTAGGGACAGTTGGAAATTCACCCCTCCACTTT.